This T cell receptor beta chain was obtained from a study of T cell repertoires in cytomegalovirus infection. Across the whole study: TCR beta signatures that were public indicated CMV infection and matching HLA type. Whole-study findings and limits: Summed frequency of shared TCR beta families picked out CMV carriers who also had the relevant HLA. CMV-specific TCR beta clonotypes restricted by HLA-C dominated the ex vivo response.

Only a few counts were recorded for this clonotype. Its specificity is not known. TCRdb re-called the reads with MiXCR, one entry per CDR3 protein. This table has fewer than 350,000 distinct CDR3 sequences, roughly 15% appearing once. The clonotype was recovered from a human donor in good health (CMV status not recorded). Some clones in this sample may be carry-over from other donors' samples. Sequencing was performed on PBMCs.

The CDR3 DNA follows: TGTGCCAGCAGCCCGGGACCAAGTAATTCACCCCTCCACTTT. It specifies CASSPGPSNSPLHF. The genes are TRBV7-9 and TRBJ1-6; D is perhaps TRBD1 (5 bases). The ends were cut back, 5 bases at V and 6 bases at J, with 11 bases in the middle. This CDR3 spans 14 amino acids. The germline V gene encodes CDR1 SEHNR and CDR2 FQNEAQ (reference sequence).